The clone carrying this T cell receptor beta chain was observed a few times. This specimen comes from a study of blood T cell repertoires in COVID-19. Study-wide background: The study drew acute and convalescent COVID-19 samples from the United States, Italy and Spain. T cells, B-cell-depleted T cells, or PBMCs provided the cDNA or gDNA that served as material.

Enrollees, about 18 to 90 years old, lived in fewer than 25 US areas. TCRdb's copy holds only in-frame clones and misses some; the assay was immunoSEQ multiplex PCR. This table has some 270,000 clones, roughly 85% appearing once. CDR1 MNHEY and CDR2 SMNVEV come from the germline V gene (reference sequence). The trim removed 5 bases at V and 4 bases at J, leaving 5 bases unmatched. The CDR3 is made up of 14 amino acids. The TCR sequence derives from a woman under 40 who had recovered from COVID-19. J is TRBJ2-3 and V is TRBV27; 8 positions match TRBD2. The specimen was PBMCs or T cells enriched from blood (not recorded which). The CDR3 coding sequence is TGTGCCAGCAGTCTCGGACTAGCAGCAGATACGCAGTATTTT. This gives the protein CASSLGLAADTQYF.